These T cell receptor beta chains were read from a single sample in a study of breast tumors, draining lymph nodes, adjacent tissues. TCRdb itself ran the multiplex PCR reads through MiXCR, one entry per CDR3 protein. This sample has approximately 140,000 distinct CDR3 sequences, with 30% to 35% found just once. Sequenced sample: axillary lymph node tissue. These receptors all stem from a female donor with breast cancer. Some clones in this sample may be carry-over from other donors' samples. The conserved cysteine and the conserved F or W are not part of the CDR3 here.

v_call	j_call	cdr3_aa
TRBV6-5	TRBJ2-2	ASSYTSMVAGGTGELF
TRBV4-1	TRBJ2-3	ASSRQGVITSTDTQY
TRBV20-1	TRBJ1-2	SALGQGRGYT
TRBV25-1	TRBJ1-1	ASSLQGYTEAF
TRBV20-1	TRBJ2-3	SARVGNPDTQY
TRBV7-9	TRBJ2-5	ASSLSAVRETQY
TRBV20-1	TRBJ1-5	SARDQGFVRDRSNQPQH
TRBV9	TRBJ2-1	ASSKAGGVNEQF
TRBV7-9	TRBJ2-7	ASSGGWTQNYEQY
TRBV6-5	TRBJ1-2	ASSPGTRNYGYT
TRBV12-3/TRBV12-4	TRBJ2-2	ASSLVWEWGNPGELF
TRBV15	TRBJ1-6	ATSRGGLSSYNSPLH
TRBV5-1	TRBJ2-7	ASGNYEQY
TRBV5-1	TRBJ1-6	ASSAERGLGSPLH
TRBV7-2	TRBJ2-7	ASSRDFKTYEQY
TRBV7-9	TRBJ1-2	ASSRGGQHNYGYP
TRBV7-6	TRBJ2-5	ASSLVPGETQY
TRBV18	TRBJ2-1	ASSPPRGAAYNEQF
TRBV6-1	TRBJ1-6	ASSPSPSSYNSPLH
TRBV5-6	TRBJ2-5	ASSSGAASGGGGY
TRBV29-1	TRBJ1-2	SLPWTGNGYT
TRBV2	TRBJ2-3	ASSATKGDTQY
TRBV20-1	TRBJ2-1	SARARTSGGVSSYNEQF
TRBV18	TRBJ1-5	ASSPSTGHQPQH
TRBV28	TRBJ1-5	ASRSGGPRDQPQH
TRBV20-1	TRBJ2-5	SARVGGGAGETQY
TRBV6-5	TRBJ2-1	ASKKPGTTNEQF
TRBV30	TRBJ1-3	AWSVPGRAFAGNTIY
TRBV5-6	TRBJ2-5	ASSFLAGGSAPSETQY
TRBV7-9	TRBJ2-3	ASSPWGQGVTDTQY
TRBV6-1	TRBJ1-5	ASGTAQPQH
TRBV27	TRBJ2-3	ASSLSRARGRTDTQY
TRBV5-1	TRBJ2-7	ASSYGTSGGQGQY
TRBV28	TRBJ2-7	ASSLAYEQY
TRBV18	TRBJ2-1	ASYPPGQNNEQF
TRBV9	TRBJ2-5	ASSALTRMGETQY
TRBV13	TRBJ1-2	ASSARPGSHAGYT
TRBV20-1	TRBJ1-1	SAKDSNTEAF
TRBV6-5	TRBJ2-1	ASSFMQYNEQF
TRBV6-5	TRBJ1-2	ASSIQQGSGYT